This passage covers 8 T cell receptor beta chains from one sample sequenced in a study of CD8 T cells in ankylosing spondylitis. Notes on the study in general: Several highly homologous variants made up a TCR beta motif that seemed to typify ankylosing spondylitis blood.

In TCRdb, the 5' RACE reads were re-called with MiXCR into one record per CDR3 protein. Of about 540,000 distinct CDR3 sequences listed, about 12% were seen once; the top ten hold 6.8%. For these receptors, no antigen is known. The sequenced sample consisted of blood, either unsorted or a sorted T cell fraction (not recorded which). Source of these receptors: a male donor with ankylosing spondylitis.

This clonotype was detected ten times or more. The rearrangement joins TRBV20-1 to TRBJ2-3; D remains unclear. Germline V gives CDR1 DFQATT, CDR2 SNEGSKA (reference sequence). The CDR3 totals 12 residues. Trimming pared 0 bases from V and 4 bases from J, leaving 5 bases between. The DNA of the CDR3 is TGCAGTGCTAGAGATAGGGCAGATACGCAGTATTTT. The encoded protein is CSARDRADTQYF.

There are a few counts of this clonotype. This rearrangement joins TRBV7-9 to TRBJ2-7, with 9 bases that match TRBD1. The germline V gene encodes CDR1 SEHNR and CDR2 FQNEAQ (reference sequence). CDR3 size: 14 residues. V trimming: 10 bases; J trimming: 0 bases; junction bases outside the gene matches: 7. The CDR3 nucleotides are TGTGCCATGATTGGGACAGGGAGCTCCTACGAGCAGTACGTC. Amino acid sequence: CAMIGTGSSYEQYV.

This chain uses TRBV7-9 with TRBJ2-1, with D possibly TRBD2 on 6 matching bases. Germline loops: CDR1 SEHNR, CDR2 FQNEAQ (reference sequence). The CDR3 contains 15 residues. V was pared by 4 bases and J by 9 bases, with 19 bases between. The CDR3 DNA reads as TGTGCCAGCAGCTCCCCGGTAGCGGCGGTCGGTGAGCAGTTCTTC. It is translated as CASSSPVAAVGEQFF. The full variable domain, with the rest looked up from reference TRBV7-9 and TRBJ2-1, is DTGVSQNPRHKITKRGQNVTFRCDPISEHNRLYWYRQTLGQGPEFLTYFQNEAQLEKSRLLSDRFSAERPKGSFSTLEIQRTEQGDSAMYLCASSSPVAAVGEQFFGPGTRLTVL.

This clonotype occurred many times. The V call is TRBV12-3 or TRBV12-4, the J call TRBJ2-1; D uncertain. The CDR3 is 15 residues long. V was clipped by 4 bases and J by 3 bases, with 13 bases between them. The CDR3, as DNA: TGTGCCAGCAGTTATGACAAGCCCTACTACAATGAGCAGTTCTTC. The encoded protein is CASSYDKPYYNEQFF.

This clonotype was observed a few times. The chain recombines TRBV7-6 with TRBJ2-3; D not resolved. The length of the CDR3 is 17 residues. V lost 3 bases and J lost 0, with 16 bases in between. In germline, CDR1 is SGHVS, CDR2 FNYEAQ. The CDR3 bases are TGTGCCAGCAGCTTGAACGCCGGCTACACTAGCACAGATACGCAGTATTTT. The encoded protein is CASSLNAGYTSTDTQYF.

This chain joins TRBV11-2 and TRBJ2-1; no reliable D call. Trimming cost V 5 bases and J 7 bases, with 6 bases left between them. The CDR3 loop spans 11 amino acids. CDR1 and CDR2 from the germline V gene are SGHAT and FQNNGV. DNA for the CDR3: TGTGCCAGCAGCGCCTGGAATGAGCAGTTCTTC. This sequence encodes CASSAWNEQFF.

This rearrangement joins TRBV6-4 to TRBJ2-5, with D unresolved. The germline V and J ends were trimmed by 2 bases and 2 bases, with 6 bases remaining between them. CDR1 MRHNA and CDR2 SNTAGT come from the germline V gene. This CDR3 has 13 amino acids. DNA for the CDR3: TGTGCCAGCAGTGACAAGGTGCAAGAGACCCAGTACTTC. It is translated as CASSDKVQETQYF.

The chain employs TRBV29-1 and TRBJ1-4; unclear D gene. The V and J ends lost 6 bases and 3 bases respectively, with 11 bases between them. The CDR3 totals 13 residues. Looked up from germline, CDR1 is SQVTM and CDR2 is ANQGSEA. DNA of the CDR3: TGCAGCGTGGCCCCGGGAGCTAATGAAAAACTGTTTTTT. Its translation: CSVAPGANEKLFF.